A single sample gave rise to the 29 T cell receptor beta chains below, sequenced in a study of blood T cell repertoires in COVID-19. Data came from immunoSEQ multiplex PCR; TCRdb stores just in-frame clones and leaves some out. This table holds under 200,000 clones, around 80% found once. Material: peripheral blood. The receptors here all came from a woman aged 55-69 years with COVID-19, enrolled during active disease.

This chain links TRBV5-4 with TRBJ1-2, with D maybe TRBD1 (5 bases). Germline loops: CDR1 SGHNT, CDR2 YYREEE (reference sequence). Trimming removed 4 bases from V and 10 bases from J, with 11 bases in between. The CDR3 covers 11 residues. CDR3 amino acids: CASSPGGVYTF. In nucleotides, the CDR3 is TGTGCCAGCAGCCCGGGGGGTGTCTACACCTTC.

The chain couples TRBV28 to TRBJ2-7; TRBD1 might be the D (5 bases). The germline V and J ends were trimmed by 3 bases and 1 base, with 22 bases remaining between them. The CDR3 has 18 residues. Germline values: CDR1 MDHEN, CDR2 SYDVKM. CDR3 sequence (DNA): TGTGCCAGCAGTTTGCAGTGGCAGGGAATAGGAGCTTCCTACGAGCAGTACTTC. Its translation: CASSLQWQGIGASYEQYF.

The CDR3 nucleotides read TGTGCCAGTGGCCGGGACTACCACTCCTACGAGCAGTACGTC. This gives the protein CASGRDYHSYEQYV. The V gene is TRBV7-3, the J gene TRBJ2-7; 7 bases are shared with TRBD2. Per germline, CDR1 SGHTA and CDR2 FQGTGA. The CDR3 is 14 amino acids. The V gene end was trimmed by 9 bases and the J gene end by 0 bases; junction bases not matched to a gene: 8.

The gene calls are TRBV5-4 and TRBJ2-2; D possibly corresponds to TRBD2 (5 bases). Germline V gene data show CDR1 as SGHNT and CDR2 as YYREEE (reference sequence). V shed 1 base and J shed 5 bases, with 12 bases lying between them. This CDR3 has 15 residues. The CDR3 here is CASSLRGLDTGELFF. Written as DNA, the CDR3 is TGTGCCAGCAGCTTGCGAGGGCTGGATACCGGGGAGCTGTTTTTT.

The chain has TRBV21-1 and TRBJ1-6. TRBV21-1 is deemed a pseudogene. This CDR3 region has 17 residues. CDR3 protein: CASSKVSGGAGNSPLHF. DNA of the CDR3: TGTGCCAGCAGCAAAGTCTCCGGGGGGGCTGGGAATTCACCCCTCCACTTT.

This chain uses TRBV24-1 with TRBJ2-1, with 7 bases that match TRBD1. The germline CDR1 and CDR2 sequences are KGHDR and SFDVKD. This CDR3 contains 14 residues. The ends lost 4 bases at V and 6 bases at J; junction bases unmatched: 5. The CDR3 bases are TGTGCCACCAGTGACCGATGGACAGGCAATGAGCAGTTCTTC. Translated, it gives CATSDRWTGNEQFF.

The chain has TRBV6-2 or TRBV6-3 and TRBJ2-1; TRBD2 aligns across 7 bases. Germline CDR1 reads MNHEY; CDR2 reads SVGEGT. This CDR3 region has 15 residues. V gave up 6 bases and J gave up 6 bases; unmatched junction bases: 11. CDR3 nucleotides: TGTGCCAGCAGCCCCGGACTAGTTGGCATCAATGAGCAGTTCTTC. Its translation: CASSPGLVGINEQFF.

This chain joins TRBV3-1 (or the pseudogene TRBV3-2) and TRBJ2-3; D gene ambiguous. The CDR3 loop spans 15 amino acids. Trimming took 4 bases from V and 0 from J, leaving 11 bases between them. Germline CDR1 and CDR2: LGHDT and YNNKEL (reference sequence). CDR3 nucleotide sequence: TGTGCCAGCAGCCGAGCCGCACTAAGCACAGATACGCAGTATTTT. The encoded protein is CASSRAALSTDTQYF.

CDR3 bases: TGTGCCAGCAGCCCCCTTAGTGCTCCTCTAGCGGGTTACAATGAGCAGTTCTTC. Translating it yields CASSPLSAPLAGYNEQFF. The rearrangement uses TRBV7-2 and TRBJ2-1; 8 bases fit TRBD2. With 5 bases clipped from V and 4 bases from J, the junction kept 16 bases outside the gene matches. The CDR3 consists of 18 residues. Germline lookup yields CDR1 SGHTA and CDR2 FQGNSA.

The chain has TRBV6-5 and TRBJ1-6; D not certain. The CDR3 is made up of 14 amino acids. The germline V gene has CDR1 MNHEY and CDR2 SVGAGI. The ends were cut back, 6 bases at V and 0 bases at J, with 6 bases in the middle. CDR3 region: CASRLNSYNSPLHF. CDR3 DNA: TGTGCCAGCAGGCTAAACTCCTATAATTCACCCCTCCACTTT.

This chain joins TRBV7-9 and TRBJ1-2; no definite D call. The V gene lost 2 bases and the J gene lost 5 bases, with 6 bases spanning the gap. Germline-derived CDR1 and CDR2 are SEHNR and FQNEAQ (reference sequence). The CDR3 is 12 residues long. CDR3 bases: TGTGCCAGCAGCTTACAGGAATATGGCTACACCTTC. It encodes CASSLQEYGYTF.

This sequence joins TRBV3-1 (or the pseudogene TRBV3-2) and TRBJ1-1; D call uncertain. The germline V gene has CDR1 LGHDT and CDR2 YNNKEL (reference sequence). With 4 bases removed from V and 4 bases from J, the gap between germline ends came to 19 bases. The CDR3 has 16 amino acids. The CDR3 sequence: CASSLPRPPEGTEAFF. As DNA, the CDR3 is TGTGCCAGCAGCCTCCCCCGACCCCCGGAGGGCACTGAAGCTTTCTTT.

The chain has TRBV4-2 and TRBJ2-3, with 11 bases lining up with TRBD2. V shed 3 bases, J shed 2 bases, and the junction held 13 bases outside the gene matches. In germline, CDR1 is LGHNA, CDR2 YNFKEQ. The length of the CDR3 is 19 residues. The CDR3 bases are TGTGCCAGCAGCCAGGCTCTAGCGGGAGGCAGCTATTACACAGATACGCAGTATTTT. Protein: CASSQALAGGSYYTDTQYF.

The rearrangement uses TRBV28 and TRBJ1-1, with TRBD1 matching over 8 bases. The V segment lost 3 bases and the J segment 4 bases; nucleotides outside the gene matches: 4. Germline V lookup: CDR1 MDHEN, CDR2 SYDVKM. CDR3 length: 14 amino acids. The CDR3 DNA is TGTGCCAGCAGTTTCGTAGGACAGGGCACTGAAGCTTTCTTT. Translating it yields CASSFVGQGTEAFF. Full variable domain (outside the CDR3, taken from reference TRBV28 and TRBJ1-1): DVKVTQSSRYLVKRTGEKVFLECVQDMDHENMFWYRQDPGLGLRLIYFSYDVKMKEKGDIPEGYSVSREKKERFSLILESASTNQTSMYLCASSFVGQGTEAFFGQGTRLTVV.

The chain carries TRBV18 and TRBJ2-4, with 10 nucleotides matching TRBD2. Losses at the gene ends were 0 bases for V and 8 bases for J; bases not matched to a gene: 7. The CDR3 runs 16 residues. Germline lookup yields CDR1 KGHSH and CDR2 LQKENI. CDR3 DNA: TGTGCCAGCTCACCACCGAGCGGGAGGGCCGCGGACATTCAGTACTTC. Translation gives CASSPPSGRAADIQYF.

This chain uses TRBV19 with TRBJ2-3, with D maybe TRBD2 (6 bases). The germline gives CDR1 LNHDA, CDR2 SQIVND (reference sequence). V lost 6 bases and J 6 bases, leaving 13 bases between the germline ends. The length of the CDR3 is 13 residues. The CDR3 sequence is CASRTSYVDTQYF. CDR3 coding DNA: TGTGCCAGTAGAACTAGCTATGTGGATACGCAGTATTTT. The full variable domain, in which reference TRBV19 and TRBJ2-3 provide the parts outside the CDR3, is DGGITQSPKYLFRKEGQNVTLSCEQNLNHDAMYWYRQDPGQGLRLIYYSQIVNDFQKGDIAEGYSVSREKKESFPLTVTSAQKNPTAFYLCASRTSYVDTQYFGPGTRLTVL.

This clone was observed a few times. This chain connects TRBV7-9 to TRBJ1-6; 8 bases align to TRBD1. Trimming at V came to 4 bases and at J to 7 bases, leaving 6 bases not matched to a gene. CDR1 is SEHNR, CDR2 FQNEAQ, per germline (reference sequence). CDR3 length equals 15 residues. CDR3 sequence reads: CASSSADRDNSPLHF. CDR3 DNA: TGTGCCAGCAGCTCCGCGGACAGGGACAATTCACCCCTCCACTTT.

V and J are TRBV7-9 and TRBJ1-1; D remains unclear. With 3 bases removed from V and 3 bases from J, the gap between germline ends came to 8 bases. This CDR3 has 13 amino acids. Germline V gene sequence: CDR1 SEHNR, CDR2 FQNEAQ (reference sequence). The CDR3 loop is CASSLMRDTEAFF. The CDR3 DNA follows: TGTGCCAGCAGCTTGATGCGGGACACTGAAGCTTTCTTT.

CDR3 coding DNA: TGTGCCAGCAGCGCCGGTAACAGGGATTCCTACGAGCAGTACTTC. Amino acid sequence: CASSAGNRDSYEQYF. The chain employs TRBV7-9 and TRBJ2-7; TRBD1 is a possible D gene (6 bases). The CDR3 sequence is 15 residues long. Between the trimmed V and J ends, which lost 5 bases and 1 base, there was a span of 15 bases. CDR1 SEHNR and CDR2 FQNEAQ come from the germline V gene (reference sequence).

The chain links TRBV20-1 to TRBJ2-3, with D uncertain. The CDR3 sequence is 11 residues long. Between the trimmed V and J ends, which lost 5 bases and 14 bases, there was a span of 17 bases. Germline V CDR1 and CDR2: DFQATT, SNEGSKA (reference sequence). The CDR3 bases are TGCAGTGCTGCCCCCGTAGACCGAGGGTATTTT. As protein: CSAAPVDRGYF.

As concerns this clone: The same CDR3 is also encoded by other DNA sequences in this sample. The V call is TRBV5-1, the J call TRBJ1-5; TRBD1 is a possible D gene (6 bases). V lost 1 base and J lost 2, with 10 bases in between. Germline loops: CDR1 SGHRS, CDR2 YFSETQ. This CDR3 has 15 amino acids. The CDR3 region is CASSLSGGRNQPQHF. The CDR3 DNA reads TGCGCCAGCAGCTTGTCCGGGGGGCGCAATCAGCCCCAGCATTTT.

The chain links TRBV30 to TRBJ1-2; TRBD1 matches 7 bases. J was trimmed by 0 bases and V by 2 bases; bases with no gene match: 15. CDR1 is GTSNPN, CDR2 SVGIG, per germline (reference sequence). The CDR3 consists of 18 residues. CDR3 protein: CAWSRMGDSIPANYGYTF. CDR3 DNA: TGTGCCTGGAGTCGAATGGGGGACAGCATACCAGCTAACTATGGCTACACCTTC.

V usage is TRBV9 and J usage is TRBJ1-2, with TRBD1 matching over 11 bases. This CDR3 comprises 15 residues. After removal of 3 bases from V and 4 bases from J, the junction contained 5 bases not matched to a gene. Germline CDR1 reads SGDLS; CDR2 reads YYNGEE. This CDR3 reads CASSARGTGGYGYTF. The DNA for the CDR3 is TGTGCCAGCAGCGCTAGGGGGACAGGGGGCTATGGCTACACCTTC.

The sample holds one count of this clone. J is TRBJ1-6 and V is TRBV27; a weak D match, TRBD1 (5 bases). The CDR3 is 16 residues long. Trimming took 6 bases from V and 3 from J, leaving 15 bases between them. Looked up from germline, CDR1 is MNHEY and CDR2 is SMNVEV (reference sequence). The CDR3 spells CASSGTPVGYNSPLHF. The CDR3 DNA sequence: TGTGCCAGCAGCGGGACTCCGGTGGGCTATAATTCACCCCTCCACTTT.

This rearrangement joins TRBV6-5 to TRBJ1-2, with D possibly being TRBD1 (6 bases). The length of the CDR3 is 14 residues. V gave up 5 bases and J gave up 4 bases, with 14 bases separating them. Germline V gene data show CDR1 as MNHEY and CDR2 as SVGAGI. The CDR3 here is CASSPDRNAYGYTF. In nucleotides, the CDR3 is TGTGCCAGCAGTCCGGACAGAAATGCCTATGGCTACACCTTC.

The gene calls are TRBV7-9 and TRBJ2-1; 10 nucleotides align to TRBD2. Unmatched junction bases numbered 5, after V lost 11 bases and J lost 1 base. This CDR3 has 14 residues. Per germline, CDR1 SEHNR and CDR2 FQNEAQ (reference sequence). The CDR3 DNA reads TGTGCCGGCCGGACTAGCGGTTCCTACAATGAGCAGTTCTTC. This gives the protein CAGRTSGSYNEQFF.

CDR3 in amino acids: CASSRQGAHGYTF. Written as DNA, the CDR3 is TGTGCCAGCAGTAGACAGGGGGCACATGGCTACACCTTC. The J gene is TRBJ1-2, the V gene TRBV28, with 10 bases fitting TRBD1. The CDR3 has 13 residues. With V trimmed by 5 bases and J by 6 bases, 3 bases remained unmatched. CDR1 MDHEN and CDR2 SYDVKM come from the germline V gene.

The chain recombines TRBV6-5 with TRBJ2-3; 7 bases line up with TRBD2. Germline values: CDR1 MNHEY, CDR2 SVGAGI. The CDR3 runs to 12 residues. V was clipped by 7 bases and J by 3 bases; unmatched bases: 1. The CDR3 region is CASTAGTDTQYF. In DNA, the CDR3 is TGTGCCAGCACAGCGGGAACAGATACGCAGTATTTT.

The chain recombines TRBV7-8 with TRBJ2-7, with 8 bases fitting TRBD2. This CDR3 is 15 amino acids long. The junction had 6 bases not matched to a gene; V was cut back by 2 bases and J by 3 bases. Germline CDR1 SGHVS, CDR2 FQNEAQ. CDR3 sequence: CASSLLAGRRYEQYF. CDR3 bases: TGTGCCAGCAGCTTATTAGCGGGACGGCGCTACGAGCAGTACTTC.